This entry describes one T cell receptor (beta chain). Its antigen is not yet known. Nothing much larger sits one base from this clone, and base qualities are not available. Donors were 39 systemically healthy Caucasian individuals from Russia aged roughly 6 to 90 years. Each donor gave approximately 9.4 milliliters of peripheral blood, drawn into EDTA-treated Vacutainer tubes. PBMCs were isolated by Ficoll-Paque density-gradient centrifugation, with at least 6 million obtained per sample. Total RNA was extracted from PBMCs with Trizol reagent, with at least 5.5 micrograms obtained per sample. The percentages of naive CD45RAhigh/CD27high T cells were determined by flow cytometry on a PBMC aliquot from every donor. These data originate in a study of blood T cells in healthy people across ages (dated by TCRdb to about 2015). At the level of the whole study: In model experiments, roughly one uniquely barcoded TCR beta cDNA molecule per two T cells was captured by template switching. The study measured age-related changes in TCR beta repertoire diversity using deep sequencing normalized with unique cDNA molecular identifiers. Donors were grouped into four age groups: young (average approximately 16 years), middle-aged (less than 40), aged (around 62) and long-lived (82). To avoid experimental bias, donors of different ages were spread randomly across the sequencing lanes. Two additional independent replicas of 1 million unique cDNA reads from the same blood draw were analyzed for two donors (one aged 18 to 29 and one aged 80 or older).

Paper-wide results and their limitations: As age increased, observed TCR beta diversity per million T cells dropped in a roughly linear way, and a significant reduction was already evident by age 40. Donor CMV infection status was unknown, potentially confounding age-related changes in expanded clonotypes. A strong correlation was found between observed TCR beta diversity and the percentage of naive T cells measured by flow cytometry. Estimates of total diversity based on one million sequenced T cells were regarded as lower bounds and as underestimates. Since profiling was done on bulk unsorted PBMCs, naive and antigen-experienced compartments could not be conclusively compared. Compared with the aged group, the long-lived group had more naive CD4+ T cells, fewer expanded clones and increased TCR diversity, suggesting age selection.

From a lookup of the germline V gene (reference sequence), CDR1 and CDR2 are MNHEY and SMNVEV. For this chain, trimming is 5 bases at the V end and 2 bases at the J end, and the number of junction bases without a gene match is 9. Spanning cysteine to phenylalanine, the CDR3 consists of 15 amino acids. CDR3 DNA is the only sequence kept; it has 45 bases, read in frame from the first base. Library prep was done by 5' RACE. Sequencing took place on an Illumina HiSeq 2500. A second PCR of about 6 to 12 cycles was performed with a sample-barcoded 5' primer and a J-beta primer mix. Each TCR beta cDNA molecule received a unique molecular identifier from a template-switch 5' adaptor carrying 12 random nucleotides. Each sample yielded at least 3 million CDR3-containing paired-end reads. First-strand cDNA synthesis was performed from all RNA using the Mint cDNA synthesis kit, with priming by a TRBC-specific oligonucleotide. All cDNA was treated with uracil-DNA glycosylase and then went through a first 18-cycle PCR with the universal primers M1SS and BC2_uni_R. Per the authors' processing: For normalization, 1 million high-quality reads were randomly selected from each sample, with every read carrying a distinct molecular identifier. Instead of being binned into consensus sequences, reads with shared molecular identifiers were discarded. MiTCR, with a Q25 quality threshold and the strictest error-elimination algorithm, was used for CDR3 identification, clonotype clustering and error correction. A nonparametric unseen species model with Euler transformation was used to estimate a lower bound on total TCR beta diversity. Using fastp trimming at Q25 and MiXCR clonotype assembly, TCRdb reanalyzed the public sequencing data and kept in-frame beta chains. Each entry merges the rows of one CDR3 protein and shows their most common DNA and genes. The V and J calls were not made by the authors but by TCRdb's processing. The sample includes about 970,000 distinct CDR3 sequences, with about 53% observed a single time. 20% to 25% of the sample goes to the ten largest clones.

Sequenced: blood. The sequence links TRBV27 to TRBJ2-7; a stretch of 7 junction bases matches TRBD2. The source is a woman between 55 and 75 years old in good health. The CDR3 sequence is CASSRASGPTYEQYF. The nucleotides read TGTGCCAGCAGTCGAGCTAGCGGTCCCACCTACGAGCAGTACTTC.